Listed here is a single T cell receptor (beta chain). This CDR3 has 16 amino acids. Unmatched junction bases numbered 12, after V lost 2 bases and J lost 9 bases. The germline CDR1 and CDR2 sequences are SGHRS and YFSETQ. As originally analysed: For nucleated cells, counts were estimated from reference gene primer amplification. The method was immunoSEQ multiplex PCR; TCRdb's version includes in-frame clones alone and lacks a portion of them. V and J calls and clone size are copied from that table; D and trimming were computed from the DNA. The table shows some 200,000 clones, with around 81% occurring only once. The data were taken from a study of blood T cell repertoires in COVID-19. In terms of age and location, participants ranged from roughly 18 to 90 years and lived in roughly 22 US areas. Donors were grouped by their self-reported clinical history.

Sample: PBMCs or T cells enriched from blood (not recorded which). The chain uses TRBV5-1 and TRBJ2-1; TRBD2 matches 9 bases. This TCR was sampled from a man aged 40-55 years who had recovered from COVID-19. The CDR3 region is CASSLTKGLAQGEQFF. For the CDR3, the DNA is TGCGCCAGCAGCTTAACGAAGGGACTAGCCCAGGGTGAGCAGTTCTTC.